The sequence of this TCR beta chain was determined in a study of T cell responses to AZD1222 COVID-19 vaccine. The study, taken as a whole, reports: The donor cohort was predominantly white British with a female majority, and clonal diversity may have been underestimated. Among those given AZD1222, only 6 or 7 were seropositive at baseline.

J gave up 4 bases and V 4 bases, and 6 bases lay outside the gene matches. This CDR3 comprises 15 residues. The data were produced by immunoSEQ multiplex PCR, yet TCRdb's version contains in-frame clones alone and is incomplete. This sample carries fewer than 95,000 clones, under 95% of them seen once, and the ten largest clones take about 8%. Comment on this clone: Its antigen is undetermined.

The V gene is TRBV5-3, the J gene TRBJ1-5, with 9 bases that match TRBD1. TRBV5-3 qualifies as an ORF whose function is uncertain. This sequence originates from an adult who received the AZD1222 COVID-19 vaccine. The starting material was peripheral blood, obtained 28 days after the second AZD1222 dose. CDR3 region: CARSPTGGRNQPQHF. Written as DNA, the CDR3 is TGTGCCAGAAGCCCGACAGGGGGAAGGAATCAGCCCCAGCATTTT.